These 29 T cell receptor beta chains came from one sample sequenced in a study of T cells in Graves' hyperthyroidism and ophthalmopathy. RNA transcripts yielded amplified TCR beta CDR3 regions. HTBI primers were the set used in a first-round RT-PCR of the TCR CDR3. TCRdb re-derived calls from the multiplex PCR reads in MiXCR, one entry per CDR3 protein. The sample contains some 620,000 distinct CDR3 sequences, around 15% of which appear only once. The sample taken for sequencing was blood. The receptors derive from a woman aged 25-40 years with Graves' hyperthyroidism.

The V call is TRBV19, the J call TRBJ2-1; a possible D gene is TRBD2 (5 bases). The CDR3 totals 13 residues. The germline V gene encodes CDR1 LNHDA and CDR2 SQIVND (reference sequence). With 3 bases removed from V and 14 bases from J, the gap between germline ends came to 17 bases. CDR3 loop: CASSIPLGSEKFF. For the CDR3, the DNA is TGTGCCAGTAGTATCCCTTTGGGGAGCGAAAAGTTCTTC.

This chain connects TRBV7-2 to TRBJ2-3; perhaps TRBD1 as D (6 bases). The germline V and J ends were trimmed by 2 bases and 5 bases, with 17 bases remaining between them. The CDR3 length is 16 residues. In germline, CDR1 is SGHTA, CDR2 FQGNSA. CDR3 amino acids: CASSLPGSGRGDTQYF. In DNA form, the CDR3 reads TGTGCCAGCAGCTTACCCGGAAGCGGCAGGGGAGATACGCAGTATTTT.

This clonotype occurred many times. The chain carries TRBV27 and TRBJ2-7; tentatively, D is TRBD1 (5 bases). V was trimmed by 6 bases and J by 1 base, leaving 10 bases between them. The CDR3 sequence is 13 residues long. Germline lookup yields CDR1 MNHEY and CDR2 SMNVEV (reference sequence). The CDR3 sequence is CASSLSGSYEQYF. CDR3 sequence (DNA): TGTGCCAGCAGCTTGTCAGGGTCCTACGAGCAGTACTTC.

The chain uses TRBV27 and TRBJ2-4; TRBD2 might be the D (5 bases). The CDR3 runs 14 residues. CDR1 and CDR2 (germline): MNHEY, SMNVEV (reference sequence). Trimming removed 3 bases at V and 4 bases at J, with 10 bases between. CDR3 amino acids: CASSFTTGKNIQYF. CDR3 sequence (DNA): TGTGCCAGCAGTTTTACTACGGGAAAAAACATTCAGTACTTC.

The rearrangement joins TRBV9 to TRBJ1-1, with D uncertain. The V and J ends lost 0 bases and 0 bases respectively, with 9 bases between them. The germline V gene has CDR1 SGDLS and CDR2 YYNGEE. The CDR3 extends over 15 amino acids. In DNA, the CDR3 is TGTGCCAGCAGCGTAGTAACCAGACTGAACACTGAAGCTTTCTTT. Its translation is CASSVVTRLNTEAFF.

This clonotype was detected ten times or more. The J gene is TRBJ2-7, the V gene TRBV12-3 or TRBV12-4; tentatively, D is TRBD2 (6 bases). The CDR3 is made up of 15 amino acids. V was pared by 4 bases and J by 2 bases, with 15 bases between. DNA of the CDR3: TGTGCCAGCAGTTCCCCCCGCGGGGATGCCTACGAGCAGTACTTC. It yields the protein CASSSPRGDAYEQYF.

This clonotype was observed once. Possible read error: a much larger clone is one base away. This chain connects TRBV7-2 to TRBJ2-7; no firm D call. Looked up from germline, CDR1 is SGHTA and CDR2 is FQGNSA. This CDR3 region has 14 residues. In DNA form, the CDR3 reads TGTGTCAGCAGCATGGGGTTCGTATCCTACGAGCAGTACTTC. Translated, it gives CVSSMGFVSYEQYF.

In its sample, this clonotype was seen a few times. The rearrangement links TRBV28 to TRBJ2-2; 11 nucleotides match TRBD2. Germline V gene sequence: CDR1 MDHEN, CDR2 SYDVKM. V was pared by 6 bases and J by 5 bases, with 8 bases of the junction left unmatched. The CDR3 contains 16 residues. The CDR3 DNA is TGTGCCAGCAGGAGAAAGACTAGCGGGAATACCGGGGAGCTGTTTTTT. This translates into CASRRKTSGNTGELFF.

With respect to this clonotype: This may arise from a read error, as a much more abundant clone is one base away. The gene calls are TRBV2 and TRBJ2-1; 10 nucleotides agree with TRBD2. This CDR3 is 15 amino acids long. Per the germline V gene, CDR1 is SNHLY and CDR2 is FYNNEI. J gave up 10 bases and V 7 bases, and 13 bases lay outside the gene matches. The CDR3 is CASTSALAGVYEQFF. The CDR3 coding sequence is TGTGCCAGCACCTCGGCTCTAGCGGGAGTCTACGAGCAGTTCTTC.

This clonotype was found many times. CDR3 sequence reads: CASSFYVNTEAFF. The CDR3 DNA is TGTGCCAGCAGTTTTTATGTAAACACTGAAGCTTTCTTT. The rearrangement joins TRBV12-3 or TRBV12-4 to TRBJ1-1; D ambiguous. This CDR3 has 13 residues. The ends were cut back, 3 bases at V and 2 bases at J, with 7 bases in the middle.

This clonotype was seen a handful of times. The chain is built from TRBV4-1 and TRBJ2-7, with TRBD2 matching 7 bases. In germline, CDR1 is MGHRA, CDR2 YSYEKL. The CDR3 covers 14 residues. The trim removed 3 bases at V and 6 bases at J, leaving 8 bases unmatched. For the CDR3, the DNA is TGCGCCAGCAGCCAGGGGCGGGAGCCGGGCGAGCAGTACTTC. Its translation: CASSQGREPGEQYF.

This clonotype has only a few counts. V is TRBV20-1 and J is TRBJ1-1, with D uncertain. This CDR3 region has 14 residues. The germline V and J ends were trimmed by 5 bases and 0 bases, with 13 bases remaining between them. Germline V lookup: CDR1 DFQATT, CDR2 SNEGSKA (reference sequence). The CDR3 sequence: CSAGSPGMNTEAFF. The CDR3, as DNA: TGCAGTGCTGGTAGTCCGGGAATGAACACTGAAGCTTTCTTT.

This clonotype was recorded at least ten times. The J gene is TRBJ2-1, the V gene TRBV7-2, with a possible D match to TRBD2 (6 bases). This CDR3 region has 15 residues. The germline V and J ends were trimmed by 6 bases and 2 bases, with 14 bases remaining between them. Germline V CDR1 and CDR2: SGHTA, FQGNSA. The CDR3 DNA reads as TGTGCCAGCAGGGGAATTGGGGGGACCTACAATGAGCAGTTCTTC. It yields the protein CASRGIGGTYNEQFF. Complete variable domain (other parts from reference TRBV7-2 and TRBJ2-1): GAGVSQSPSNKVTEKGKDVELRCDPISGHTALYWYRQSLGQGLEFLIYFQGNSAPDKSGLPSDRFSAERTGGSVSTLTIQRTQQEDSAVYLCASRGIGGTYNEQFFGPGTRLTVL.

This clonotype has more than one count but fewer than ten. The J gene is TRBJ2-4, the V gene TRBV19; D may match TRBD1 or TRBD2 (5 bases each). The CDR3 runs 15 residues. Germline loops: CDR1 LNHDA, CDR2 SQIVND (reference sequence). Trimming shortened V by 8 bases and J by 7 bases, and 21 bases separated the two germline ends. In DNA form, the CDR3 reads TGTGCCAGTCGGAATGAGGGGACCCCGGTGAACATTCAGTACTTC. This translates into CASRNEGTPVNIQYF.

The CDR3 loop is CASSTTYRGFYEQYF. The DNA of the CDR3 is TGCGCCAGCAGCACGACCTACAGGGGTTTCTACGAGCAGTACTTC. J is TRBJ2-7 and V is TRBV5-1; 7 positions match TRBD1. The CDR3 length is 15 residues. Trimming at V came to 4 bases and at J to 3 bases, leaving 10 bases not matched to a gene. CDR1 SGHRS and CDR2 YFSETQ come from the germline V gene.

This clonotype was recorded at least ten times. The chain links TRBV7-9 to TRBJ2-7, with 7 bases lining up with TRBD1. This CDR3 has 16 amino acids. V shed 4 bases, J shed 1 base, and the junction held 10 bases outside the gene matches. CDR1 is SEHNR and CDR2 is FQNEAQ in the germline V gene (reference sequence). This CDR3 is CASSSKTGTESYEQYF. The CDR3 region has the DNA TGTGCCAGCAGCTCAAAGACCGGGACAGAGTCCTACGAGCAGTACTTC.

Only a few counts were recorded for this clonotype. The chain recombines TRBV18 with TRBJ1-6, with TRBD1 matching over 9 bases. The CDR3 has 16 amino acids. Germline V gene lookup returns CDR1 KGHSH and CDR2 LQKENI. J gave up 8 bases and V 2 bases, and 7 bases lay outside the gene matches. The CDR3 DNA follows: TGTGCCAGCTCACCAGGACAGGGGAAAGTTGATTCACCCCTCCACTTT. This sequence encodes CASSPGQGKVDSPLHF. Variable domain in full (rest from reference TRBV18 and TRBJ1-6): NAGVMQNPRHLVRRRGQEARLRCSPMKGHSHVYWYRQLPEEGLKFMVYLQKENIIDESGMPKERFSAEFPKEGPSILRIQQVVRGDSAAYFCASSPGQGKVDSPLHFGNGTRLTVT.

This clonotype has ten or more counts. The chain has TRBV20-1 and TRBJ2-2; TRBD2 is a possible D gene (6 bases). This CDR3 is 18 amino acids long. From germline, CDR1 is DFQATT and CDR2 SNEGSKA (reference sequence). The V gene lost 1 base and the J gene lost 0 bases, with 18 bases spanning the gap. In DNA form, the CDR3 reads TGCAGTGCTAGAGGACTAGGGCGACAATCGACGAACACCGGGGAGCTGTTTTTT. It yields the protein CSARGLGRQSTNTGELFF.

Many counts were recorded for this clonotype. The genes are TRBV5-4 and TRBJ2-7; TRBD2 aligns across 9 bases. The germline CDR1 and CDR2 sequences are SGHNT and YYREEE (reference sequence). The CDR3 loop spans 16 amino acids. V lost 7 bases, J lost 2 bases, and 13 bases stayed unmatched. The CDR3 nucleotides read TGTGCCAGCCAGGGTAGCGGGAGCGCGGGACCCTACGAGCAGTACTTC. This sequence encodes CASQGSGSAGPYEQYF.

This clonotype was counted at least ten times. V and J are TRBV7-9 and TRBJ2-5; 8 bases match TRBD2. The V gene end was trimmed by 10 bases and the J gene end by 5 bases; junction bases not matched to a gene: 6. Germline CDR1 SEHNR, CDR2 FQNEAQ (reference sequence). The CDR3 is 12 amino acids. The CDR3 is CATNSGGETQYF. CDR3 nucleotides: TGTGCCACCAACTCGGGAGGGGAGACCCAGTACTTC.

Points on this clonotype: This sequence may be a read error, since a much larger clone differs from it by one base. The CDR3 protein is CACSLKAGGSYEQYF. DNA of the CDR3: TGTGCCTGCAGTCTTAAAGCGGGAGGGTCCTACGAGCAGTACTTC. The gene calls are TRBV2 and TRBJ2-7; 10 nucleotides agree with TRBD2. The germline gives CDR1 SNHLY, CDR2 FYNNEI. The CDR3 has 15 amino acids.

This clonotype showed up just a few times. The chain is built from TRBV5-1 and TRBJ2-5; 10 bases agree with TRBD2. The V gene's germline CDR1 is SGHRS and CDR2 YFSETQ. V shed 2 bases and J 0 bases; nucleotides not matched to a gene: 16. There are 20 residues in the CDR3. CDR3 protein: CASSFPNSSGSDWYQETQYF. As DNA, the CDR3 is TGCGCCAGCAGCTTTCCCAACTCTAGCGGGAGTGATTGGTACCAAGAGACCCAGTACTTC.

The rearrangement joins TRBV6-1 to TRBJ1-1; D is undetermined. Trimming shortened V by 8 bases and J by 8 bases, and 9 bases separated the two germline ends. Germline CDR1 MNHNS, CDR2 SASEGT. The CDR3 extends over 10 amino acids. The CDR3 nucleotides read TGTGCCAGCCTCTTCAAGGAAGCTTTCTTT. This translates into CASLFKEAFF.

At least ten counts were recorded for this clonotype. The rearrangement links TRBV3-1 to TRBJ1-2; D is uncertain. Trimming removed 1 base at V and 4 bases at J, with 10 bases between. The CDR3 is 14 residues long. Germline V CDR1 and CDR2: LGHDT, YNNKEL (reference sequence). CDR3 loop: CASSQGGRAYGYTF. In DNA form, the CDR3 reads TGTGCCAGCAGCCAAGGAGGGCGAGCCTATGGCTACACCTTC.

There are many counts of this clonotype. The chain links TRBV3-1 to TRBJ2-7; TRBD1 matches at 8 bases. This CDR3 has 15 residues. V trimming: 5 bases; J trimming: 4 bases; junction bases outside the gene matches: 10. Germline CDR1 and CDR2: LGHDT and YNNKEL (reference sequence). The CDR3 sequence is CASSNLQGARYEQYF. CDR3 in DNA: TGTGCCAGCAGCAACCTCCAGGGGGCGAGATACGAGCAGTACTTC.

This clonotype was observed many times. The V and J genes are TRBV6-2 or TRBV6-3 and TRBJ1-1, with a possible D match to TRBD1 (5 bases). V was pared by 5 bases and J by 4 bases, with 20 bases between. CDR3 length equals 16 residues. The germline V gene has CDR1 MNHEY and CDR2 SVGEGT. The CDR3 bases are TGTGCCAGCAGTCCCTACGCCGGGACGGACATCACTGAAGCTTTCTTT. This gives the protein CASSPYAGTDITEAFF.

The CDR3 spells CAGHGTGNYNEQFF. CDR3 sequence (DNA): TGTGCCGGTCACGGGACAGGGAACTACAATGAGCAGTTCTTC. The V call is TRBV6-1, the J call TRBJ2-1; 9 bases are shared with TRBD1. This CDR3 comprises 14 residues. CDR1 is MNHNS, CDR2 SASEGT, per germline. The J segment lost 3 bases and the V segment lost 11 bases, leaving 8 bases of the junction unmatched.

This clonotype appeared many times. The V gene is TRBV30, the J gene TRBJ2-7, with a possible D match to TRBD1 (6 bases). The CDR3 totals 13 residues. The V and J ends lost 4 bases and 7 bases respectively, with 17 bases between them. The germline V gene has CDR1 GTSNPN and CDR2 SVGIG (reference sequence). The chain's CDR3 is CAWTTGPEREQYF. CDR3 DNA: TGTGCCTGGACGACAGGCCCCGAGAGGGAGCAGTACTTC.

A note on this clonotype: A read error may be the cause here, since a much bigger clone is one base away. The chain is built from TRBV30 and TRBJ2-3, with TRBD1 matching 8 bases. The CDR3 contains 18 residues. Germline V lookup: CDR1 GTSNPN, CDR2 SVGIG (reference sequence). J lost 0 bases, V lost 5 bases, and 16 bases had no gene match. CDR3 nucleotide sequence: TGTGCCTGGTCGGGGACAGGACAACCCGTAACTAGCACAGATACGCAGTATTTT. This gives the protein CAWSGTGQPVTSTDTQYF.